A single sample is the source of the 9 T cell receptor beta chains below, sequenced in a study of T cells in pancreatic ductal adenocarcinoma. The data were produced by immunoSEQ multiplex PCR, yet TCRdb's version contains in-frame clones alone and is incomplete. The data show more than 85,000 clones, nearly 95% seen once. Selected pancreatic ductal adenocarcinoma patients had undergone surgery without neoadjuvant therapy. The sample taken for sequencing was PBMCs. The source is a human donor with pancreatic ductal adenocarcinoma.

V usage is TRBV28 and J usage is TRBJ2-3, with D uncertain. The CDR3 loop spans 14 amino acids. Germline V CDR1 and CDR2: MDHEN, SYDVKM. Trimming cost V 3 bases and J 2 bases, with 9 bases left between them. CDR3 residues: CASSFSRNTDTQYF. CDR3 in DNA: TGTGCCAGCAGTTTCTCCAGAAACACAGATACGCAGTATTTT.

The V and J genes are TRBV7-2 and TRBJ2-5; 7 nucleotides match TRBD2. In germline, CDR1 is SGHTA, CDR2 FQGNSA. The length of the CDR3 is 14 residues. V was clipped by 7 bases and J by 1 base; unmatched bases: 6. CDR3 nucleotides: TGTGCCAGCACCCGAGCGGGAATCCAAGAGACCCAGTACTTC. Translating gives CASTRAGIQETQYF.

The chain recombines TRBV5-1 with TRBJ2-6, with 7 bases identical to TRBD1. Germline values: CDR1 SGHRS, CDR2 YFSETQ. This CDR3 has 16 amino acids. The junction had 7 bases not matched to a gene; V was cut back by 5 bases and J by 2 bases. The CDR3 bases are TGCGCCAGCAGTTTAAATACAGGGGCTGGGGCCAACGTCCTGACTTTC. It is translated as CASSLNTGAGANVLTF.

CDR3 DNA sequence: TGTGCCAGCATCGCGGGAGGATCGGCCGGGGAGCTGTTTTTT. Translation: CASIAGGSAGELFF. The chain couples TRBV28 to TRBJ2-2; 8 nucleotides line up with TRBD2. Germline V gene sequence: CDR1 MDHEN, CDR2 SYDVKM. V shed 7 bases, J shed 6 bases, and the junction held 7 bases outside the gene matches. The CDR3 sequence is 14 residues long.

This clone showed up just once. The chain employs TRBV19 and TRBJ2-3, with 9 bases lining up with TRBD1. The CDR3 has 14 amino acids. Germline V gene sequence: CDR1 LNHDA, CDR2 SQIVND (reference sequence). V trimming: 5 bases; J trimming: 3 bases; junction bases outside the gene matches: 3. The DNA of the CDR3 is TGTGCCAGTAGTCCCGACAGGGGGACAGATACGCAGTATTTT. Its protein product is CASSPDRGTDTQYF. Complete variable domain (other parts from reference TRBV19 and TRBJ2-3): DGGITQSPKYLFRKEGQNVTLSCEQNLNHDAMYWYRQDPGQGLRLIYYSQIVNDFQKGDIAEGYSVSREKKESFPLTVTSAQKNPTAFYLCASSPDRGTDTQYFGPGTRLTVL.

The chain employs TRBV6-6 and TRBJ2-5; TRBD1 matches 10 bases. This CDR3 region has 13 residues. J gave up 4 bases and V 7 bases, and 3 bases lay outside the gene matches. Germline lookup yields CDR1 MNHNY and CDR2 SVGAGI (reference sequence). In DNA form, the CDR3 reads TGTGCCAGCAAAAGGACAGGGGGAGAGACCCAGTACTTC. Protein sequence: CASKRTGGETQYF.

Here the CDR3 reads CASSPTTGLGETQYF. The CDR3, as DNA: TGTGCCAGCAGCCCAACCACAGGGTTGGGTGAGACCCAGTACTTC. The chain has TRBV9 and TRBJ2-5; TRBD1 is a possible D gene (6 bases). The CDR3 length is 15 residues. The germline gives CDR1 SGDLS, CDR2 YYNGEE. Trimming shortened V by 4 bases and J by 5 bases, and 18 bases separated the two germline ends.

DNA for the CDR3: TGTGCCATCAGTGAGTCGACGGGAGGTCGCAATCAGCCCCAGCATTTT. It is translated as CAISESTGGRNQPQHF. The J gene is TRBJ1-5, the V gene TRBV10-3; D not resolved. The CDR3 contains 16 residues. Trimming cost V 0 bases and J 2 bases, with 11 bases left between them. CDR1 and CDR2 (germline): ENHRY, SYGVKD.

The chain is built from TRBV6-6 and TRBJ2-7; 9 nucleotides align to TRBD2. CDR3 length: 15 amino acids. Trimming took 4 bases from V and 4 from J; bases not matched to a gene: 8. Germline V gene sequence: CDR1 MNHNY, CDR2 SVGAGI (reference sequence). CDR3 amino acids: CASSSSRGRAYEQYF. CDR3 bases: TGTGCCAGCAGTTCCTCCCGCGGGAGGGCTTACGAGCAGTACTTC.